Only a few counts were recorded for the clone carrying this T cell receptor (beta chain). The CDR3 is made up of 17 amino acids. Trimming shortened V by 3 bases and J by 4 bases, and 22 bases separated the two germline ends. Germline-derived CDR1 and CDR2 are SGHDT and YYEEEE. The data were obtained in a study of low-dose radiotherapy and immunotherapy resistance in tumors. Gene-specific TRAV and TRBV primers were used for first-strand cDNA, covering alpha and beta chains. The authors amplified TCRs for roughly 20 PCR cycles with a constant-region primer and a V-primer adapter. Each CDR3 protein is one row after TCRdb ran MiXCR on the reads. This table has about 7,300 distinct CDR3 sequences, roughly 62% appearing once.

The rearrangement joins TRBV5-6 to TRBJ1-1; TRBD1 might be the D (5 bases). The receptor comes from a human donor with advanced metastatic prostate, ovarian, gallbladder or colorectal cancer (not recorded which). This table probably holds off-target reads from a library built for another chain. In nucleotides, the CDR3 is TGTGCCAGCAGCTGGGGGACCGGAACGGCCCCGAGCACTGAAGCTTTCTTT. Protein product: CASSWGTGTAPSTEAFF.